The clone carrying this T cell receptor beta chain occurred a few times. Its antigen is not identified. The germline CDR1 and CDR2 sequences are SGDLS and YYNGEE. The CDR3 contains 14 residues. V was cut by 4 bases and J by 8 bases, with 16 bases left in between. This specimen comes from a study of T-cell memory formation after mild COVID-19. Background on the study: Each donor largely had its own TCR clusters. Findings and caveats of the study: CD4+ bias marked clones expanding day 15 to 37, unlike balanced contracting clones. The study detected some responding clones in pre-infection memory, suggesting cross-reactive memory joined.

cDNA libraries for TCR alpha and TCR beta, carrying sample barcodes and UMIs, came from 5'RACE with constant-segment primers. TCRdb re-called the 5' RACE reads through MiXCR, storing one row per CDR3 protein. Of approximately 440,000 distinct CDR3 sequences in the sample, around 20% were seen once. This TCR was sampled from an adult woman who had mild COVID-19 (a few samples of this study predate the infection). Cell type and time point are not known. The sequenced material came from PBMCs or a T cell subset sorted from them (not recorded which). The genes are TRBV9 and TRBJ2-1, with D uncertain. The CDR3 DNA reads as TGTGCCAGCAGCCCGTGGGCTTCTAGGGATGAGCAGTTCTTC. It is translated as CASSPWASRDEQFF.